This is a list of T cell receptor beta chains from one sample in a study of metastatic and nonmetastatic thyroid tumors. TCRdb re-called the PCR reads with MiXCR. Here the sample spans some 41,000 clones, about 13% being singletons. What was sequenced was blood. The source of these receptors is a female donor with papillary thyroid cancer or a benign thyroid nodule (not recorded which). Some clones in this sample may be carry-over from other donors' samples. The conserved cysteine and the conserved F or W are not part of the CDR3 here. The order of the fields is V gene, J gene, clone size, CDR3 protein. Only some rows state a clone size, as once, few, many or a class for expanded clones.

TRBV19	TRBJ2-2	many	ASTATRLAGGELF
TRBV3-1	TRBJ2-5	many	ASSHLYGETQY
TRBV5-1	TRBJ2-7	many	ASREMWGTTYEQY
TRBV7-3	TRBJ2-1	NA	ASSLGLASGSEQF
TRBV11-3	TRBJ2-7	many	ASSFTRAGEQY
TRBV9	TRBJ2-2	NA	ASERTGSGTGELF
TRBV7-3	TRBJ2-1	many	ASSLIRPPRSEQF
TRBV7-8	TRBJ2-3	NA	ASSLALAGTDTQY
TRBV4-3	TRBJ2-6	NA	ASSQTGTGVSGANVLT
TRBV7-9	TRBJ1-1	many	ASSFLPLEGTEAF
TRBV28	TRBJ1-3	NA	ASSSALGVLSGNTIY
TRBV19	TRBJ2-3	many	ASSITYRGLRDTQY
TRBV2	TRBJ2-7	NA	ASNTGQNYEQY
TRBV28	TRBJ1-2	many	ASRTLMRGEGYT
TRBV6-2/TRBV6-3	TRBJ2-1	many	ASNSGFSYNEQF
TRBV7-9	TRBJ1-6	NA	ASSSDRSYNSPLH